This T cell receptor (beta chain) was identified during a study of blood T cells in healthy people across ages. Overall study results and limits: Donor CMV status, an unknown factor, possibly confounded changes in expanded clonotypes.

Then a second PCR, running roughly 7 to 11 cycles, was carried out with a sample-barcoded 5' primer and a J-beta primer mix. In TCRdb, the 5' RACE reads were re-called with MiXCR into one record per CDR3 protein. The profile shows over a million distinct CDR3 sequences, roughly 45% of them singletons. In germline, CDR1 is MNHEY, CDR2 SMNVEV (reference sequence). Trimming removed 4 bases from V and 4 bases from J; junction bases left unmatched: 11. The CDR3 loop spans 18 amino acids. Remarks on this clonotype: Its specificity is unknown.

The chain combines TRBV27 with TRBJ2-1; 12 bases line up with TRBD2. The sequenced sample was blood. The clonotype originates from a woman younger than 35 in good health. The CDR3 DNA sequence: TGTGCCAGCAGTTCCCGGGCTAGCGGGGGGGGTTTGTACAATGAGCAGTTCTTC. Residues: CASSSRASGGGLYNEQFF.